This T cell receptor beta chain was sequenced in a study of cytomegalovirus exposure and HLA in healthy donors. PCR primers comprised 60 Vbeta and 13 Jbeta primers. Repertoires were generated with immunoSEQ multiplex PCR, while TCRdb's copy carries only in-frame clones and drops some. The sample includes roughly 70,000 clones, about four fifths of them seen just once. This receptor was obtained from a man between 18 and 35 years old in good health and CMV-seronegative. The sample was PBMCs.

This CDR3 is CASSVGAATEAFF. The DNA for the CDR3 is TGTGCCAGCAGTGTTGGGGCCGCCACTGAAGCTTTCTTT. The gene calls are TRBV2 and TRBJ1-1, with a possible D match to TRBD1 (5 bases). The V gene's germline CDR1 is SNHLY and CDR2 FYNNEI. CDR3 size: 13 residues. The V gene lost 4 bases and the J gene lost 4 bases, with 10 bases spanning the gap. Full variable domain (missing parts from reference TRBV2 and TRBJ1-1): EPEVTQTPSHQVTQMGQEVILRCVPISNHLYFYWYRQILGQKVEFLVSFYNNEISEKSEIFDDQFSVERPDGSNFTLKIRSTKLEDSAMYFCASSVGAATEAFFGQGTRLTVV.